One sample yielded the 11 T cell receptor beta chains listed below, sequenced in a study of OX40 agonist ivuxolimab in advanced cancers. TCRdb's table, derived via immunoSEQ multiplex PCR, lists solely in-frame clones and lacks some. The profile shows 50,000 to 65,000 clones, around 82% of them singletons. The sample consisted of CD4+ or CD8+ T cells sorted from blood, taken in a trial of the OX40 agonist ivuxolimab. The receptors here all came from an adult with an advanced solid tumor such as melanoma, head and neck, liver or kidney cancer.

V and J are TRBV7-9 and TRBJ2-5; D possibly uses TRBD1 or TRBD2 (5 bases each). The V and J ends lost 5 bases and 5 bases respectively, with 21 bases between them. The CDR3 is made up of 16 amino acids. Germline V CDR1 and CDR2: SEHNR, FQNEAQ (reference sequence). CDR3 coding DNA: TGTGCCAGCAGCCCCCCCGGAAGTTCGGGACGTGAGACCCAGTACTTC. It yields the protein CASSPPGSSGRETQYF.

The chain has TRBV6-1 and TRBJ1-1, with 7 bases aligning to TRBD1. This CDR3 spans 14 amino acids. Germline V gene lookup returns CDR1 MNHNS and CDR2 SASEGT. After removal of 7 bases from V and 4 bases from J, the junction contained 9 bases not matched to a gene. This CDR3 reads CASIVDRDGTEAFF. The DNA of the CDR3 is TGTGCCAGCATCGTTGACAGGGACGGCACTGAAGCTTTCTTT.

This chain links TRBV27 with TRBJ1-1, with 11 bases lining up with TRBD1. This CDR3 is built from 12 residues. Trimming took 6 bases from V and 12 from J; bases not matched to a gene: 6. Germline loops: CDR1 MNHEY, CDR2 SMNVEV (reference sequence). CDR3 sequence: CASRPGQGAPFF. The CDR3 nucleotides are TGTGCCAGCAGACCAGGACAGGGGGCGCCTTTCTTT.

The chain recombines TRBV9 with TRBJ2-1, with 8 bases lining up with TRBD2. The CDR3 has 15 amino acids. The J segment lost 2 bases and the V segment lost 2 bases, leaving 3 bases of the junction unmatched. Germline V CDR1 and CDR2: SGDLS, YYNGEE. CDR3 DNA sequence: TGTGCCAGCAGCGTCCCGGGACTAGCCTACAATGAGCAGTTCTTC. Residues: CASSVPGLAYNEQFF.

This sequence joins TRBV7-9 and TRBJ2-5, with D possibly being TRBD1 (6 bases). V lost 5 bases to trimming and J lost 2 bases, with 12 bases between them. This CDR3 region has 14 residues. Germline V gene sequence: CDR1 SEHNR, CDR2 FQNEAQ (reference sequence). The CDR3 coding sequence is TGTGCCAGCAGCCAACACCAGGGGCAAGAGACCCAGTACTTC. Its translation is CASSQHQGQETQYF.

This clone was seen more than once but under ten times. V and J are TRBV19 and TRBJ1-6; D gene unclear. CDR3 size: 14 residues. With 3 bases removed from V and 1 base from J, the gap between germline ends came to 4 bases. Germline CDR1 LNHDA, CDR2 SQIVND (reference sequence). In DNA, the CDR3 is TGTGCCAGTAGTATCCGGTCCTATAATTCACCCCTCCACTTT. Protein: CASSIRSYNSPLHF.

The chain is built from TRBV5-6 and TRBJ2-5; 12 bases are a match to TRBD2. The germline V gene has CDR1 SGHDT and CDR2 YYEEEE. The length of the CDR3 is 14 residues. Trimming took 1 base from V and 5 from J; bases not matched to a gene: 0. CDR3: CASSLLAGGETQYF. The CDR3 coding sequence is TGTGCCAGCAGCTTGCTAGCGGGAGGGGAGACCCAGTACTTC.

The gene calls are TRBV4-1 and TRBJ1-4; perhaps TRBD1 as D (6 bases). Trimming stripped 4 bases from V and 6 bases from J, with 18 bases between. Germline V gene data show CDR1 as MGHRA and CDR2 as YSYEKL. This CDR3 region has 16 residues. As DNA, the CDR3 is TGCGCCAGCAGCCGACAGGACAGACCTTTAGATGAAAAACTGTTTTTT. The encoded protein is CASSRQDRPLDEKLFF.

The rearrangement joins TRBV13 to TRBJ2-1; the match to TRBD1 covers 11 bases. Germline CDR1 is PRHDT and CDR2 is FYEKMQ (reference sequence). The CDR3 is made up of 15 amino acids. J gave up 8 bases and V 3 bases, and 6 bases lay outside the gene matches. The CDR3 reads CASSFRTGGKDEQFF. The CDR3 DNA sequence: TGTGCCAGCAGCTTCAGGACAGGGGGCAAGGATGAGCAGTTCTTC.

This chain connects TRBV7-2 to TRBJ2-3; TRBD2 aligns across 7 bases. After removal of 1 base from V and 0 bases from J, the junction contained 7 bases not matched to a gene. From germline, CDR1 is SGHTA and CDR2 FQGNSA. This CDR3 comprises 17 residues. The CDR3 DNA reads TGTGCCAGCAGCTTAGGGCCAGCGGGGACTAGCACAGATACGCAGTATTTT. It specifies CASSLGPAGTSTDTQYF.

The V call is TRBV6-6, the J call TRBJ2-3; possibly TRBD1 for D (5 bases). Deletions cut 10 bases from V and 2 bases from J, with 10 bases between. The germline CDR1 and CDR2 sequences are MNHNY and SVGAGI (reference sequence). CDR3 size: 12 residues. CDR3 residues: CAIQEFTDTQYF. CDR3 in DNA: TGTGCCATACAGGAATTCACAGATACGCAGTATTTT.